This TCR beta chain was documented in a study of cytomegalovirus exposure and HLA in healthy donors (dated by TCRdb to 2015 to 2018). Notes on the research overall: According to a later analysis, one platform produced both the 110 or so validation repertoires and the roughly 650 repertoires of the first cohort. The study aimed to test whether cataloging public T cell receptors could reveal signatures of past pathogen exposure. To predict cytomegalovirus infection status, the study combined high-throughput TCR immunosequencing, statistical association of individual TCRs with disease status, and machine learning. In addition to the first cohort of approximately 670 subjects, a separate validation cohort of approximately 130 different subjects was used. Points the paper makes about the study in general: A later analysis lacked HLA typing for the validation cohort, so it scored co-occurrence in that cohort across all 110 or so repertoires. Most TCR sequences were observed very rarely across donors, whereas some public TCRs were present in many individuals. The classifier was reported to diagnose cytomegalovirus status with high specificity and sensitivity in both the original cohort and the validation cohort. The study listed approximately 150 TCR beta chains as associated with cytomegalovirus. The authors suggested that the approach could potentially be extended to other disease states and immunological phenotypes. A later analysis found that TCRs clustered in the first cohort also tended to co-occur in the 95 to 150 validation repertoires, with 90% to 95% of cluster scores above 0. In vitro tests confirmed that three of the cytomegalovirus-associated TCR beta chains recognize cytomegalovirus antigens.

The library was prepared using the immunoSEQ multiplex PCR assay. Under the source paper's analysis protocol: A statistical classification framework was developed to diagnose cytomegalovirus status using the catalog of TCR beta chain sequences. TCRdb holds this immuneACCESS table with in-frame rearrangements only. Some clones are missing; in checked studies, unresolved V genes explain under half, and the rest has no known cause. V and J calls and clone size are as listed in that table; D and trimming were resolved from the DNA. The sample profile shows around 250,000 clones; about 90% of them were found once. The ten largest clones capture more than 0.35% of the sample. The donors belonged to the validation cohort of roughly 120 subjects, which was separate from the approximately 700-subject first cohort. There are 13 amino acids in the CDR3, from cysteine to phenylalanine inclusive. Left in the record is the CDR3 DNA by itself, 39 bases read in frame from the first base. The germline V gene yields MDHEN for CDR1 and SYDVKM for CDR2. The trim is 1 base for V and 6 bases for J, with a gap of 9 bases between the germline ends.

This clone was detected once. What antigen it recognizes has not been identified. No base qualities exist here, and no much larger clone lies one base off it. This receptor was obtained from a woman younger than 35 in good health and CMV-seronegative. This chain is built from TRBV28 and TRBJ1-1, with a tentative D gene TRBD1 over 5 matching bases. The specimen sequenced was PBMCs. The nucleotide sequence reads TGTGCCAGCAGTTTATTCCAGGGTGCTGAAGCTTTCTTT. This gives the protein CASSLFQGAEAFF.